This TCR beta chain was recovered during a study of blood T cell repertoires in COVID-19. About the study: Acute and convalescent COVID-19 samples came from the United States, Italy and Spain. T cells, B-cell-depleted T cells, or PBMCs supplied cDNA or gDNA.

Assay used: immunoSEQ multiplex PCR; TCRdb lists only in-frame clones, some missing. The table lists about 110,000 clones, approximately 87% of them singletons, with roughly 20% in the top ten. With 6 bases clipped from V and 11 bases from J, the junction kept 13 bases outside the gene matches. Germline CDR1 LNHDA, CDR2 SQIVND (reference sequence). The CDR3 consists of 14 residues. Material: peripheral blood. The sequence came from an older woman with acute or convalescent COVID-19. V is TRBV19 and J is TRBJ1-1; TRBD1 matches at 9 bases. Here the CDR3 reads CASSDRGFSERAFF. DNA of the CDR3: TGTGCCAGTAGCGACAGGGGGTTTTCTGAGAGGGCTTTCTTT. The whole variable domain, filled in from reference TRBV19 and TRBJ1-1, reads DGGITQSPKYLFRKEGQNVTLSCEQNLNHDAMYWYRQDPGQGLRLIYYSQIVNDFQKGDIAEGYSVSREKKESFPLTVTSAQKNPTAFYLCASSDRGFSERAFFGQGTRLTVV.